The rows below give T cell receptor beta chains drawn from one sample of a study of cytomegalovirus exposure and HLA in healthy donors. Clones were sequenced by immunoSEQ multiplex PCR, and TCRdb holds only the in-frame ones, with some missing. This table has 150,000 or so clones, approximately 80% appearing once. The specimen was PBMCs. The receptors here all came from a woman younger than 35 in good health and CMV-seropositive. Both conserved end residues are part of each CDR3. Fields, in order: CDR3 protein, CDR3 DNA, D gene, J gene, clone size, V gene. D genes are given only for firm matches. Clone size is not always given. Where it is, it says once, few, many or a class for expanded clones.

CDR3 protein: CASSTGSSGANVLTF
CDR3 DNA: TGTGCCAGTAGTACGGGGAGCTCTGGGGCCAACGTCCTGACTTTC
D gene: NA
J gene: TRBJ2-6
clone size: NA
V gene: TRBV19

CDR3 protein: CASSFDQGGTNEKLFF
CDR3 DNA: TGTGCCAGCAGTTTTGATCAAGGGGGCACTAATGAAAAACTGTTTTTT
D gene: TRBD1
J gene: TRBJ1-4
clone size: few
V gene: TRBV28

CDR3 protein: CASSEAEDSEAFF
CDR3 DNA: TGTGCCAGCAGTGAAGCGGAGGACAGTGAAGCTTTCTTT
D gene: NA
J gene: TRBJ1-1
clone size: once
V gene: TRBV2

CDR3 protein: CASSLLGTAGNTIYF
CDR3 DNA: TGTGCCAGCAGTTTATTGGGGACAGCTGGAAACACCATATATTTT
D gene: TRBD1
J gene: TRBJ1-3
clone size: NA
V gene: TRBV27

CDR3 protein: CASSPQGTEAFF
CDR3 DNA: TGTGCCAGCAGCCCCCAGGGTACTGAAGCTTTCTTT
D gene: NA
J gene: TRBJ1-1
clone size: few
V gene: TRBV5-4

CDR3 protein: CASSQGQGVGTEAFF
CDR3 DNA: TGTGCCAGCAGCCAAGGACAGGGGGTGGGCACTGAAGCTTTCTTT
D gene: TRBD1
J gene: TRBJ1-1
clone size: few
V gene: TRBV28

CDR3 protein: CASSIGPSGGPYNEQFF
CDR3 DNA: TGTGCCAGCAGCATCGGTCCTAGCGGGGGGCCCTACAATGAGCAGTTCTTC
D gene: TRBD2
J gene: TRBJ2-1
clone size: NA
V gene: TRBV5-4

CDR3 protein: CASTLSGVGNEQFF
CDR3 DNA: TGTGCCAGCACTCTGAGCGGGGTCGGTAATGAGCAGTTCTTC
D gene: TRBD2
J gene: TRBJ2-1
clone size: NA
V gene: TRBV6-5

CDR3 protein: CASRDRGNYGYTF
CDR3 DNA: TGTGCCAGCAGGGACAGGGGAAACTATGGCTACACCTTC
D gene: TRBD1
J gene: TRBJ1-2
clone size: NA
V gene: TRBV25-1

CDR3 protein: CASSPHLDNEQFF
CDR3 DNA: TGTGCCAGCAGCCCGCATTTAGACAATGAGCAGTTCTTC
D gene: NA
J gene: TRBJ2-1
clone size: once
V gene: TRBV7-9

CDR3 protein: CASSQGPRSNQPQHF
CDR3 DNA: TGCGCCAGCAGCCAGGGGCCGCGGAGCAATCAGCCCCAGCATTTT
D gene: NA
J gene: TRBJ1-5
clone size: once
V gene: TRBV4-3

CDR3 protein: CAWSETTGGNTQYF
CDR3 DNA: TGTGCCTGGAGCGAGACCACCGGGGGGAACACGCAGTATTTT
D gene: TRBD2
J gene: TRBJ2-3
clone size: NA
V gene: TRBV30

CDR3 protein: CASSSSAGGETQYF
CDR3 DNA: TGTGCCAGCAGCAGCTCTGCAGGGGGAGAGACCCAGTACTTC
D gene: TRBD1
J gene: TRBJ2-5
clone size: NA
V gene: TRBV6-5

CDR3 protein: CASSISGGLREKLFF
CDR3 DNA: TGTGCCAGCTCGATATCTGGAGGGTTAAGGGAAAAACTGTTTTTT
D gene: NA
J gene: TRBJ1-4
clone size: NA
V gene: TRBV18

CDR3 protein: CASSSTGHEKLFF
CDR3 DNA: TGTGCCAGCAGTTCGACAGGGCATGAAAAACTGTTTTTT
D gene: TRBD1
J gene: TRBJ1-4
clone size: few
V gene: TRBV28

CDR3 protein: CASGNRRTGHQPQHF
CDR3 DNA: TGCGCCAGCGGCAATAGGCGGACAGGGCATCAGCCCCAGCATTTT
D gene: TRBD1
J gene: TRBJ1-5
clone size: NA
V gene: TRBV5-1

CDR3 protein: CARIGVGKTQYF
CDR3 DNA: TGTGCCAGAATCGGGGTGGGGAAGACCCAGTACTTC
D gene: NA
J gene: TRBJ2-5
clone size: NA
V gene: TRBV5-3

CDR3 protein: CASSHPSGDLDTQYF
CDR3 DNA: TGCGCCAGCAGCCATCCTAGCGGGGATTTAGATACGCAGTATTTT
D gene: TRBD2
J gene: TRBJ2-3
clone size: NA
V gene: TRBV4-1

CDR3 protein: CASSGSNRPTPGDEQYF
CDR3 DNA: TGTGCCAGCAGCGGGAGTAACAGACCAACCCCGGGGGACGAGCAGTACTTC
D gene: NA
J gene: TRBJ2-7
clone size: once
V gene: TRBV9

CDR3 protein: CASTQAASGGSDTQYF
CDR3 DNA: TGTGCCAGTACCCAGGCGGCTAGCGGGGGTTCAGATACGCAGTATTTT
D gene: TRBD2
J gene: TRBJ2-3
clone size: NA
V gene: TRBV19

CDR3 protein: CASKGTSGFYNEQFF
CDR3 DNA: TGTGCCAGCAAGGGGACGAGCGGGTTCTACAATGAGCAGTTCTTC
D gene: NA
J gene: TRBJ2-1
clone size: NA
V gene: TRBV27

CDR3 protein: CASSLGQHISGNTIYF
CDR3 DNA: TGCGCCAGCAGCTTGGGACAACACATCTCTGGAAACACCATATATTTT
D gene: NA
J gene: TRBJ1-3
clone size: NA
V gene: TRBV5-1

CDR3 protein: CASSYSLTGGHGYTF
CDR3 DNA: TGTGCCAGCAGTTACTCCCTGACAGGGGGCCATGGCTACACCTTC
D gene: TRBD1
J gene: TRBJ1-2
clone size: NA
V gene: TRBV6-5

CDR3 protein: CASSGGTGGIVLEQYF
CDR3 DNA: TGTGCCAGTAGTGGGGGGACGGGGGGAATCGTGTTGGAGCAGTACTTC
D gene: TRBD2
J gene: TRBJ2-7
clone size: NA
V gene: TRBV19

CDR3 protein: CASSPTSGTGGGNTIYF
CDR3 DNA: TGTGCCAGCTCACCTACGAGCGGGACAGGGGGCGGAAACACCATATATTTT
D gene: TRBD1
J gene: TRBJ1-3
clone size: once
V gene: TRBV18

CDR3 protein: CASKTVPAVGYTF
CDR3 DNA: TGTGCCAGCAAAACAGTACCCGCTGTGGGCTACACCTTC
D gene: NA
J gene: TRBJ1-2
clone size: once
V gene: TRBV7-9

CDR3 protein: CASSETDRRAFF
CDR3 DNA: TGTGCCAGCAGCGAAACGGACAGACGGGCTTTCTTT
D gene: NA
J gene: TRBJ1-1
clone size: NA
V gene: TRBV7-2

CDR3 protein: CASSLARGRDGYTF
CDR3 DNA: TGCGCCAGCAGCTTGGCCAGGGGACGGGATGGCTACACCTTC
D gene: NA
J gene: TRBJ1-2
clone size: NA
V gene: TRBV5-1

CDR3 protein: CASSPFGGLNEQFF
CDR3 DNA: TGTGCCAGCAGCCCGTTTGGGGGGTTAAATGAGCAGTTCTTC
D gene: NA
J gene: TRBJ2-1
clone size: NA
V gene: TRBV7-3

CDR3 protein: CASSLVEGKLFF
CDR3 DNA: TGTGCCAGCAGTTTGGTTGAGGGAAAACTGTTTTTT
D gene: NA
J gene: TRBJ1-4
clone size: NA
V gene: TRBV28

CDR3 protein: CASKFGGGYTF
CDR3 DNA: TGTGCCAGCAAATTCGGGGGGGGCTACACCTTC
D gene: NA
J gene: TRBJ1-2
clone size: NA
V gene: TRBV25-1

CDR3 protein: CASSLDRGLYNEQFF
CDR3 DNA: TGCGCCAGCAGCTTGGACAGGGGGCTCTACAATGAGCAGTTCTTC
D gene: TRBD1
J gene: TRBJ2-1
clone size: NA
V gene: TRBV5-1

CDR3 protein: CASSLTGTGYQPQHF
CDR3 DNA: TGCGCCAGCAGCTTAACCGGGACAGGGTATCAGCCCCAGCATTTT
D gene: TRBD1
J gene: TRBJ1-5
clone size: NA
V gene: TRBV5-1

CDR3 protein: CASSQDPDYGSEQFF
CDR3 DNA: TGCGCCAGCAGCCAAGATCCGGACTACGGATCTGAGCAGTTCTTC
D gene: NA
J gene: TRBJ2-1
clone size: NA
V gene: TRBV4-3

CDR3 protein: CASSLVNEQYF
CDR3 DNA: TGTGCCAGCAGCTTAGTAAACGAGCAGTACTTC
D gene: NA
J gene: TRBJ2-7
clone size: few
V gene: TRBV7-9

CDR3 protein: CASSEAVGEYTEAFF
CDR3 DNA: TGTGCCAGCAGTGAAGCGGTCGGAGAATACACTGAAGCTTTCTTT
D gene: NA
J gene: TRBJ1-1
clone size: NA
V gene: TRBV2

CDR3 protein: CASSYGWDSTNEQYF
CDR3 DNA: TGTGCCAGCAGCTACGGCTGGGACAGTACGAACGAGCAGTACTTC
D gene: TRBD1
J gene: TRBJ2-7
clone size: once
V gene: TRBV7-9

CDR3 protein: CASSWSGSETQYF
CDR3 DNA: TGTGCCAGCAGCTGGAGCGGATCAGAGACCCAGTACTTC
D gene: NA
J gene: TRBJ2-5
clone size: NA
V gene: TRBV11-2

CDR3 protein: CASRDLAGGLIGELFF
CDR3 DNA: TGTGCCAGCAGAGACCTAGCGGGGGGGCTAATCGGGGAGCTGTTTTTT
D gene: TRBD2
J gene: TRBJ2-2
clone size: NA
V gene: TRBV27

CDR3 protein: CASSLSHPRQGTGELFF
CDR3 DNA: TGTGCCAGCAGCTTATCCCACCCCCGACAGGGGACCGGGGAGCTGTTTTTT
D gene: TRBD1
J gene: TRBJ2-2
clone size: NA
V gene: TRBV11-2

CDR3 protein: CASRQTGQATYEQYF
CDR3 DNA: TGTGCCAGCAGACAAACGGGACAGGCAACCTACGAGCAGTACTTC
D gene: TRBD1
J gene: TRBJ2-7
clone size: NA
V gene: TRBV14

CDR3 protein: CASSQAGTSDTEAFF
CDR3 DNA: TGTGCCAGCAGCCAAGCTGGGACTTCTGACACTGAAGCTTTCTTT
D gene: NA
J gene: TRBJ1-1
clone size: NA
V gene: TRBV4-2

CDR3 protein: CASSQGALQRGTGELFF
CDR3 DNA: TGTGCCAGCAGCCAAGGGGCTTTACAACGGGGGACCGGGGAGCTGTTTTTT
D gene: NA
J gene: TRBJ2-2
clone size: NA
V gene: TRBV4-2

CDR3 protein: CASSLYARSPLHF
CDR3 DNA: TGTGCCAGCAGTTTATATGCGCGGTCACCCCTCCACTTT
D gene: NA
J gene: TRBJ1-6
clone size: NA
V gene: TRBV28

CDR3 protein: CASSEGTRDWPQHF
CDR3 DNA: TGTGCCAGCAGCGAAGGAACCAGGGACTGGCCCCAGCATTTT
D gene: NA
J gene: TRBJ1-5
clone size: NA
V gene: TRBV9

CDR3 protein: CASSEYGQGATNEKLFF
CDR3 DNA: TGTGCCAGCAGTGAATACGGACAGGGAGCAACTAATGAAAAACTGTTTTTT
D gene: TRBD1
J gene: TRBJ1-4
clone size: NA
V gene: TRBV6-1

CDR3 protein: CASSPVWRSYEQYF
CDR3 DNA: TGTGCCAGCAGCCCCGTTTGGAGAAGCTACGAGCAGTACTTC
D gene: NA
J gene: TRBJ2-7
clone size: NA
V gene: TRBV5-5

CDR3 protein: CASSLWARGLNTEAFF
CDR3 DNA: TGTGCCAGCAGTTTATGGGCCAGGGGCCTGAACACTGAAGCTTTCTTT
D gene: NA
J gene: TRBJ1-1
clone size: once
V gene: TRBV28

CDR3 protein: CSASSVNEQFF
CDR3 DNA: TGCAGTGCTAGCTCAGTAAATGAGCAGTTCTTC
D gene: NA
J gene: TRBJ2-1
clone size: NA
V gene: TRBV20-1

CDR3 protein: CASSEIRDRHYEQYF
CDR3 DNA: TGTGCCAGCAGTGAGATCCGGGACAGACACTACGAGCAGTACTTC
D gene: TRBD1
J gene: TRBJ2-7
clone size: NA
V gene: TRBV25-1

CDR3 protein: CASSVVWQDQAWGYTF
CDR3 DNA: TGTGCCAGCAGTGTGGTCTGGCAGGATCAGGCTTGGGGCTACACCTTC
D gene: NA
J gene: TRBJ1-2
clone size: NA
V gene: TRBV6-1

CDR3 protein: CASSLTSGGGETQYF
CDR3 DNA: TGTGCCAGCAGTCTAACTAGCGGGGGCGGGGAGACCCAGTACTTC
D gene: TRBD2
J gene: TRBJ2-5
clone size: NA
V gene: TRBV28

CDR3 protein: CSVGSQSSNQPQHF
CDR3 DNA: TGCAGCGTCGGGAGCCAGAGTAGCAATCAGCCCCAGCATTTT
D gene: NA
J gene: TRBJ1-5
clone size: few
V gene: TRBV29-1

CDR3 protein: CASSPPGQVSNQPQHF
CDR3 DNA: TGTGCCAGCAGCCCTCCGGGACAGGTGAGCAATCAGCCCCAGCATTTT
D gene: TRBD1
J gene: TRBJ1-5
clone size: NA
V gene: TRBV7-8

CDR3 protein: CASSLEGWATEAFF
CDR3 DNA: TGCGCCAGCAGCTTGGAGGGGTGGGCCACTGAAGCTTTCTTT
D gene: NA
J gene: TRBJ1-1
clone size: NA
V gene: TRBV5-1

CDR3 protein: CASSLSGGTYNEQFF
CDR3 DNA: TGTGCCAGCAGTTTATCAGGGGGTACCTACAATGAGCAGTTCTTC
D gene: TRBD1
J gene: TRBJ2-1
clone size: NA
V gene: TRBV28

CDR3 protein: CASSPRTGADTQYF
CDR3 DNA: TGTGCCAGCAGCCCTAGGACAGGAGCAGATACGCAGTATTTT
D gene: TRBD1
J gene: TRBJ2-3
clone size: NA
V gene: TRBV11-3

CDR3 protein: CASRGLGRGGEETQYF
CDR3 DNA: TGTGCCAGCAGAGGGTTGGGGCGGGGGGGAGAAGAGACCCAGTACTTC
D gene: TRBD2
J gene: TRBJ2-5
clone size: NA
V gene: TRBV7-9

CDR3 protein: CASSQAARLAPQETQYF
CDR3 DNA: TGCGCCAGCAGCCAAGCTGCGCGGCTAGCCCCCCAAGAGACCCAGTACTTC
D gene: NA
J gene: TRBJ2-5
clone size: NA
V gene: TRBV4-3

CDR3 protein: CASSFISGGTDTQYF
CDR3 DNA: TGCGCCAGCAGCTTTATTAGCGGGGGAACAGATACGCAGTATTTT
D gene: TRBD2
J gene: TRBJ2-3
clone size: NA
V gene: TRBV5-1